One and the same sample provided the 7 T cell receptor beta chains below, sequenced in a study of cytomegalovirus exposure and HLA in healthy donors. The PCR made use of 60 Vbeta and 13 Jbeta primers. Data came from immunoSEQ multiplex PCR; TCRdb stores just in-frame clones and leaves some out. The sample lists over 150,000 clones, about 80% seen once, with approximately 2% in the top ten. The sequenced material came from PBMCs. The receptors were gathered from a man in his forties in good health and CMV-seronegative.

The rearrangement uses TRBV5-6 and TRBJ1-2, with no clear D. Germline loops: CDR1 SGHDT, CDR2 YYEEEE. The CDR3 has 16 amino acids. Trimming stripped 5 bases from V and 4 bases from J, with 21 bases between. The CDR3 DNA sequence: TGTGCCAGCAGTACCGGAGGAGGCGGGTTGCTCTATGGCTACACCTTC. Amino acids: CASSTGGGGLLYGYTF.

This clone was seen a few times. The J gene is TRBJ2-3, the V gene TRBV5-1; 10 bases are a match to TRBD2. This CDR3 is 19 amino acids long. Germline trimming cut 0 bases from V and 4 bases from J; bases unmatched to any gene: 14. Germline CDR1 SGHRS, CDR2 YFSETQ. The CDR3 sequence is CASSLAAGGSNLVPDTQYF. CDR3 bases: TGCGCCAGCAGCTTGGCAGCGGGAGGGTCGAATCTGGTCCCAGATACGCAGTATTTT.

The rearrangement joins TRBV6-5 to TRBJ1-4, with a possible D match to TRBD1 (5 bases). The CDR3 consists of 15 residues. V was clipped by 6 bases and J by 1 base, with 12 bases between them. Per the germline V gene, CDR1 is MNHEY and CDR2 is SVGAGI. Here the CDR3 DNA reads TGTGCCAGCAGATCCCTAGGGGAAACTAATGAAAAACTGTTTTTT. Amino acid sequence: CASRSLGETNEKLFF.

The table lists this clone with a few counts. The chain has TRBV6-1 and TRBJ2-1; 13 nucleotides align to TRBD2. Unmatched junction bases numbered 6, after V lost 0 bases and J lost 7 bases. The germline CDR1 and CDR2 sequences are MNHNS and SASEGT. The CDR3 is 17 amino acids. The CDR3 reads CASSEAVGTSGINEQFF. The CDR3 coding sequence is TGTGCCAGCAGTGAAGCCGTAGGGACTAGCGGGATTAATGAGCAGTTCTTC.

Written as DNA, the CDR3 is TGTGCCATCAGTGGGGCGGGGAAAGATAACGAGCAGTACTTC. Translated: CAISGAGKDNEQYF. The gene calls are TRBV10-3 and TRBJ2-7; D is possibly TRBD2 (6 bases). This CDR3 is built from 14 residues. Between the trimmed V and J ends, which lost 4 bases and 5 bases, there was a span of 15 bases. The germline V gene has CDR1 ENHRY and CDR2 SYGVKD.

V gene TRBV5-4 combines with J gene TRBJ2-5; 7 bases line up with TRBD1. This CDR3 comprises 14 residues. After removal of 4 bases from V and 5 bases from J, the junction contained 8 bases not matched to a gene. Germline CDR1 and CDR2: SGHNT and YYREEE (reference sequence). The CDR3, as DNA: TGTGCCAGCAGCATCCAGGGGGTAGGGGAGACCCAGTACTTC. Translating it yields CASSIQGVGETQYF.

The chain links TRBV30 to TRBJ2-1; 16 bases line up with TRBD2. Germline V gene data show CDR1 as GTSNPN and CDR2 as SVGIG (reference sequence). With V trimmed by 2 bases and J by 5 bases, 9 bases remained unmatched. The CDR3 is 18 amino acids. The CDR3 loop is CAWSFSGTSGREDNEQFF. The CDR3 coding sequence is TGTGCCTGGAGTTTCTCCGGGACTAGCGGGAGGGAGGACAATGAGCAGTTCTTC.